This entry lists 27 T cell receptor beta chains sequenced from one sample in a study of T cell changes during pregnancy in multiple sclerosis. Using immunoSEQ multiplex PCR, the repertoire was profiled, and TCRdb retains in-frame clones only, with some absent. This sample yields about 98,000 clones, of which around 90% are seen a single time; about 2.3% belongs to the top ten. The specimen was peripheral blood, collected after pregnancy. The receptors originated from a female donor in good health, enrolled as a control in a pregnancy study.

The gene calls are TRBV9 and TRBJ2-7; the match to TRBD2 covers 7 bases. Germline V CDR1 and CDR2: SGDLS, YYNGEE. V gave up 0 bases and J gave up 2 bases; unmatched junction bases: 5. The CDR3 has 15 amino acids. The CDR3 region has the DNA TGTGCCAGCAGCGTAGGGGGGGGGATCCCCTACGAGCAGTACTTC. Residues: CASSVGGGIPYEQYF.

The CDR3 protein is CSVEAKGGVDTEAFF. CDR3 coding DNA: TGCAGCGTTGAAGCGAAAGGAGGGGTAGACACTGAAGCTTTCTTT. The chain recombines TRBV29-1 with TRBJ1-1; weak D call: TRBD1 (5 bases). The CDR3 contains 15 residues. Germline CDR1 is SQVTM and CDR2 is ANQGSEA. V shed 1 base and J shed 3 bases, with 15 bases lying between them.

This chain joins TRBV27 and TRBJ1-3; 8 positions match TRBD1. The CDR3 runs 14 residues. In germline, CDR1 is MNHEY, CDR2 SMNVEV (reference sequence). The J segment lost 4 bases and the V segment lost 3 bases, leaving 2 bases of the junction unmatched. Written as DNA, the CDR3 is TGTGCCAGCAGTTTTCGGACAGGGGGAAACACCATATATTTT. This codes for CASSFRTGGNTIYF.

The V call is TRBV2, the J call TRBJ2-1; TRBD2 matches at 8 bases. CDR3 length equals 13 residues. Germline V CDR1 and CDR2: SNHLY, FYNNEI. With 2 bases clipped from V and 11 bases from J, the junction kept 5 bases outside the gene matches. The CDR3 loop is CASSERGSGKQFF. The CDR3 region has the DNA TGTGCCAGCAGTGAAAGGGGTAGCGGGAAGCAGTTCTTC.

J is TRBJ2-7 and V is TRBV4-1, with TRBD1 identical over 7 bases. The CDR3 has 15 amino acids. CDR1 and CDR2 from the germline V gene are MGHRA and YSYEKL. V shed 3 bases and J 0 bases; nucleotides not matched to a gene: 5. The CDR3 DNA reads TGCGCCAGCAGCCAGGACCGGGACAGCTCCTACGAGCAGTACTTC. It specifies CASSQDRDSSYEQYF.

This clone has a handful of counts. The chain carries TRBV6-5 and TRBJ1-1; TRBD1 matches 7 bases. Germline V gene data show CDR1 as MNHEY and CDR2 as SVGAGI. V shed 0 bases, J shed 3 bases, and the junction held 7 bases outside the gene matches. The CDR3 covers 16 residues. CDR3 nucleotide sequence: TGTGCCAGCAGTTACTCTTTAGGGGGCGGGCACACTGAAGCTTTCTTT. Translation: CASSYSLGGGHTEAFF.

With regard to this clone: Other DNA sequences in this sample translate to the same CDR3. The chain combines TRBV6-5 with TRBJ2-7, with TRBD1 identical over 7 bases. V was pared by 0 bases and J by 3 bases, with 2 bases of the junction left unmatched. CDR1 and CDR2 from the germline V gene are MNHEY and SVGAGI. The CDR3 consists of 14 residues. CDR3 DNA: TGTGCCAGCAGTTACTCGAGGGACAGCTACGAGCAGTACTTC. It is translated as CASSYSRDSYEQYF.

The chain carries TRBV10-3 and TRBJ1-4, with 8 positions matching TRBD1. Germline trimming cut 11 bases from V and 7 bases from J; bases unmatched to any gene: 9. Per the germline V gene, CDR1 is ENHRY and CDR2 is SYGVKD. This CDR3 spans 13 amino acids. CDR3 amino acids: CAASGDRGEKLFF. CDR3 nucleotide sequence: TGTGCCGCGTCTGGAGACAGGGGTGAAAAACTGTTTTTT.

The V call is TRBV19, the J call TRBJ2-1; D is undetermined. The CDR3 length is 12 residues. Germline lookup yields CDR1 LNHDA and CDR2 SQIVND (reference sequence). Deletions cut 2 bases from V and 8 bases from J, with 7 bases between. The CDR3 DNA follows: TGTGCCAGTAGTATATGGCAGTATGAGCAGTTCTTC. As protein: CASSIWQYEQFF.

The V gene is TRBV21-1, the J gene TRBJ2-3; the table's D call TRBD2 went unverified against the DNA. TRBV21-1 represents a pseudogene. The CDR3 consists of 21 residues. The CDR3 is CASSKEVCTRGLAGRTDTQYF. CDR3 sequence (DNA): TGTGCCAGCAGCAAAGAGGTCTGTACCCGGGGACTAGCGGGGCGCACAGATACGCAGTATTTT.

The chain recombines TRBV6-1 with TRBJ1-1, with D possibly TRBD1 on 5 matching bases. Between the trimmed V and J ends, which lost 6 bases and 4 bases, there was a span of 15 bases. CDR3 size: 14 residues. Germline V gives CDR1 MNHNS, CDR2 SASEGT. The CDR3 DNA reads TGTGCCAGCAGGGAGACAGAAACGACCACTGAAGCTTTCTTT. Translation: CASRETETTTEAFF.

A note on this clone: The junction does not match germline at one end; this may be a read error. The V gene is TRBV15, the J gene TRBJ2-1; TRBD2 matches 11 bases. The CDR3 covers 15 residues. Looked up from germline, CDR1 is LNHNV and CDR2 is YYDKDF (reference sequence). CDR3 residues: CATRRGLAEYNEQFF. Written as DNA, the CDR3 is TGTGCCACCCGCAGGGGACTAGCGGAGTACAATGAGCAGTTCTTC.

The chain carries TRBV27 and TRBJ2-2; 7 positions match TRBD1. The germline CDR1 and CDR2 sequences are MNHEY and SMNVEV (reference sequence). J gave up 4 bases and V 6 bases, and 2 bases lay outside the gene matches. This CDR3 comprises 13 residues. The CDR3 here is CASRQGSTGELFF. CDR3 nucleotides: TGTGCCAGCAGACAGGGGTCCACCGGGGAGCTGTTTTTT.

The rearrangement uses TRBV2 and TRBJ1-2; possibly TRBD1 for D (5 bases). Trimming cost V 8 bases and J 9 bases, with 10 bases left between them. CDR3 length: 10 residues. Germline CDR1 and CDR2: SNHLY and FYNNEI. As DNA, the CDR3 is TGTGCCAGCTCAGGGCGTAGCTACACCTTC. Amino acid sequence: CASSGRSYTF. The whole variable domain, remainder taken from reference TRBV2 and TRBJ1-2, is EPEVTQTPSHQVTQMGQEVILRCVPISNHLYFYWYRQILGQKVEFLVSFYNNEISEKSEIFDDQFSVERPDGSNFTLKIRSTKLEDSAMYFCASSGRSYTFGSGTRLTVV.

V usage is TRBV6-6 and J usage is TRBJ2-3; 7 bases are shared with TRBD2. V gave up 6 bases and J gave up 2 bases; unmatched junction bases: 2. The CDR3 is made up of 13 amino acids. Germline lookup yields CDR1 MNHNY and CDR2 SVGAGI (reference sequence). CDR3 protein: CASRREYTDTQYF. CDR3 in DNA: TGTGCCAGCAGGCGGGAGTACACAGATACGCAGTATTTT.

The V call is TRBV30, the J call TRBJ2-3, with TRBD2 identical over 9 bases. This CDR3 spans 17 amino acids. J was trimmed by 6 bases and V by 1 base; bases with no gene match: 14. The germline V gene encodes CDR1 GTSNPN and CDR2 SVGIG (reference sequence). The CDR3 coding sequence is TGTGCCTGGAGTGCCCTTGGCGGGGGGGCCCTAGTCGATACGCAGTATTTT. Translation gives CAWSALGGGALVDTQYF.

J is TRBJ2-3 and V is TRBV27; 12 positions agree with TRBD2. V was pared by 3 bases and J by 4 bases, with 5 bases of the junction left unmatched. The CDR3 is made up of 16 amino acids. Germline CDR1 is MNHEY and CDR2 is SMNVEV (reference sequence). Here the CDR3 DNA reads TGTGCCAGCAGTTTTCTCCTAGCGGGAGGGCCAGATACGCAGTATTTT. Protein sequence: CASSFLLAGGPDTQYF.

The rearrangement links TRBV5-1 to TRBJ1-1; D perhaps matches TRBD1 (5 bases). The CDR3 length is 16 residues. Trimming shortened V by 4 bases and J by 1 base, and 17 bases separated the two germline ends. CDR1 and CDR2 from the germline V gene are SGHRS and YFSETQ. In nucleotides, the CDR3 is TGCGCCAGCAGCCGTAGACAGACCGATAAGAACACTGAAGCTTTCTTT. It yields the protein CASSRRQTDKNTEAFF.

The chain combines TRBV9 with TRBJ1-2; the D is unclear. Trimming stripped 4 bases from V and 3 bases from J, with 16 bases between. Per germline, CDR1 SGDLS and CDR2 YYNGEE. The CDR3 loop spans 15 amino acids. CDR3 DNA sequence: TGTGCCAGCAGCTCCCCTCGGGATCTGCACTATGGCTACACCTTC. Its translation: CASSSPRDLHYGYTF.

The chain combines TRBV6-1 with TRBJ1-5; D might be TRBD1 (5 bases). V was pared by 10 bases and J by 2 bases, with 12 bases between. CDR1 and CDR2 (germline): MNHNS, SASEGT. There are 13 residues in the CDR3. CDR3 residues: CATIREGNQPQHF. CDR3 nucleotides: TGTGCCACTATCAGGGAGGGCAATCAGCCCCAGCATTTT.

The CDR3 loop is CASSELARAYEQYF. The CDR3 DNA sequence: TGTGCCAGCAGTGAACTAGCGCGGGCCTACGAGCAGTACTTC. This rearrangement joins TRBV6-1 to TRBJ2-7; possible D gene TRBD2, 6 bases. V dropped 2 bases and J dropped 2 bases, with 10 bases sitting between them. Germline V gene lookup returns CDR1 MNHNS and CDR2 SASEGT. This CDR3 region has 14 residues.

This clone appeared many times. The genes are TRBV19 and TRBJ2-1, with D possibly matching TRBD1 (6 bases). Germline CDR1 is LNHDA and CDR2 is SQIVND (reference sequence). V gave up 7 bases and J gave up 0 bases, with 13 bases separating them. The length of the CDR3 is 15 residues. The CDR3 region is CASTPDRSSYNEQFF. CDR3 bases: TGTGCCAGTACCCCCGACAGGAGCTCCTACAATGAGCAGTTCTTC.

This rearrangement joins TRBV27 to TRBJ2-7; 9 bases align to TRBD1. This CDR3 spans 15 amino acids. V shed 2 bases, J shed 0 bases, and the junction held 2 bases outside the gene matches. Germline CDR1 is MNHEY and CDR2 is SMNVEV (reference sequence). CDR3 amino acids: CASSLEGQGSYEQYF. CDR3 DNA sequence: TGTGCCAGCAGTTTAGAGGGACAGGGCTCCTACGAGCAGTACTTC.

This sequence joins TRBV7-9 and TRBJ2-7; tentatively, D is TRBD1 (5 bases). Germline V gene lookup returns CDR1 SEHNR and CDR2 FQNEAQ (reference sequence). This CDR3 region has 14 residues. V gave up 3 bases and J gave up 5 bases, with 14 bases separating them. DNA for the CDR3: TGTGCCAGCAGCTTGGGGAACAGGTTAAACGAGCAGTACTTC. This sequence encodes CASSLGNRLNEQYF.

Here the CDR3 DNA reads TGTGCCTGGGGGCTAGCGGATCGCACAGATACGCAGTATTTT. This translates into CAWGLADRTDTQYF. The chain couples TRBV30 to TRBJ2-3; 7 bases map to TRBD2. This CDR3 spans 14 amino acids. Germline CDR1 GTSNPN, CDR2 SVGIG (reference sequence). Germline trimming cut 5 bases from V and 1 base from J; bases unmatched to any gene: 6.

This clone has only one observation. The rearrangement uses TRBV10-3 and TRBJ2-7, with a possible D match to TRBD1 (6 bases). V was pared by 2 bases and J by 2 bases, with 16 bases between. Germline V CDR1 and CDR2: ENHRY, SYGVKD. The CDR3 sequence is 16 residues long. As DNA, the CDR3 is TGTGCCATCAGTGAGCTAACAGGGACCACAACCTACGAGCAGTACTTC. It encodes CAISELTGTTTYEQYF.

The chain links TRBV29-1 to TRBJ1-2, with 10 bases matching TRBD1. The CDR3 has 15 residues. In germline, CDR1 is SQVTM, CDR2 ANQGSEA. The junction had 6 bases not matched to a gene; V was cut back by 0 bases and J by 5 bases. CDR3 coding DNA: TGCAGCGTTGAAGATCCCGGACAGGGGGTTTATGGCTACACCTTC. Its translation: CSVEDPGQGVYGYTF.